The present TCR beta chain was sequenced within a study of monozygotic twins with inflammatory bowel disease (dated by TCRdb to the late 2010s). General notes on the study: In total, roughly 30 monozygotic twin pairs made up the full study: 19 Danish pairs, all IBD-discordant, plus nine German pairs, of which four were IBD-concordant and five were IBD-discordant. The search for disease-associated traits relied mainly on comparing IBD patients with their genetically identical healthy co-twins within discordant pairs. Each individual had, on average, about 151 000 unique TCRalpha sequences and 181 000 unique TCRbeta sequences available for analysis.

Looking up the germline V gene (reference sequence) yields CDR1 DFQATT and CDR2 SNEGSKA. From the cysteine through the phenylalanine, the CDR3 covers 14 amino acids. DNA is not on record. Libraries were prepared through 5' RACE. For each TCR library, 3,500 to 4,000 ng of total RNA was used. For each sample, cDNA synthesis with SMARTScribe reverse transcriptase was split into eight separate reactions. During cDNA synthesis, unique molecular identifiers containing a 6-nucleotide sample barcode were introduced by template switching. Amplification of TCRalpha and TCRbeta cDNA involved two nested PCRs of approximately 16 and 9 cycles, and each PCR was followed by bead purification. Before amplification, the cDNA was both treated with uracil DNA-glycosylase and purified with the QIAquick PCR purification kit. The second PCR was the step at which Illumina TruSeq-compatible adapters and sample-specific barcodes were added. TapeStation and Qubit were used to check library quality and concentration, and roughly 5 ng of each library went into the pool. Pooled libraries were sequenced on an Illumina HiSeq2500 single-index Rapid Run with 2 x 100 bp reads and custom sequencing primers. In the source study's methods: MiGEC version 1.2.6 was used for UMI-based consensus assembly to correct PCR and sequencing errors. MiXCR version 2.1.1 was used to carry out V(D)J alignment, clonotype assembly and CDR3 extraction. Gene usage, clonotype sharing and MAIT/NKT TCR abundance were normalised by analysing the top 1000, 10 000 and 20 000 clonotypes per sample. After downsampling to 27 000 UMIs, diversity was calculated as the inverse Simpson index using the vegan R package. Paired Mann-Whitney U tests were applied to discordant twin pairs, with Benjamini-Hochberg correction for multiple testing. The reads went through TCRdb reprocessing, and each CDR3 protein sequence gets one entry with no DNA. These V and J calls rely on TCRdb rather than the paper's analysis. This sample's table has entries for around 230,000 distinct CDR3 sequences. Together, the top ten hold 1.5% to 2% of the sample.

The investigation overall reported the following: A decrease in TCRbeta repertoire diversity, as measured by inverse Simpson index, was observed in IBD patients compared with their healthy co-twins. No difference in repertoire similarity was observed between concordant and discordant twins, possibly owing to limited statistical power. Compared with healthy twins, IBD patients shared fewer clonotypes with other individuals, and the difference was most pronounced in patients with signs of disease activity. Differing immunosuppressive treatments among patients may have added background noise and inter-individual variability to the repertoires. The results gave no support for a single strong signal or clonotype linked to IBD. Different T cell subtypes could not be distinguished in the analysis.

A word on this clonotype: Its antigen is still unknown.

From each donor, an approximately 2.5 ml peripheral blood sample was collected into PAXgene tubes and stored at -80 degrees C. Total RNA was isolated from whole blood with the PAXgene blood miRNA kit on an automated QIAcube, without T cell sorting. Peripheral blood from monozygotic twin pairs, either concordant or discordant for inflammatory bowel disease, underwent deep TCRalpha and TCRbeta repertoire profiling that used unique molecular barcoding. For every twin pair, smoking habits were documented, and each individual was categorised as a current, former or never smoker. Specimen: blood. This receptor was identified in a human donor with ulcerative colitis or Crohn's disease, or a healthy co-twin of an affected twin (not recorded which). The chain employs TRBV20-1 and TRBJ2-1. The CDR3 corresponds to CSAQSWRSYNEQFF.